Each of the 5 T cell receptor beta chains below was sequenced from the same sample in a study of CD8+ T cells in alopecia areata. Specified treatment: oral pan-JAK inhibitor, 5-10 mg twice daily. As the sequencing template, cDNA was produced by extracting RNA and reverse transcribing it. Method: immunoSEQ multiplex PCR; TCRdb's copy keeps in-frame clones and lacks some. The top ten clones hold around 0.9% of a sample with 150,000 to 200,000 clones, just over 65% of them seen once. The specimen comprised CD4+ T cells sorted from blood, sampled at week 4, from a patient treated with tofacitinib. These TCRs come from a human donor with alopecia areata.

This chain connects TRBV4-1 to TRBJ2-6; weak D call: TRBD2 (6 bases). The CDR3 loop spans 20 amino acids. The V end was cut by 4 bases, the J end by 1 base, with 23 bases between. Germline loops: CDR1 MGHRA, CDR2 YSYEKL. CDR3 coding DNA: TGCGCCAGCAGCCCCACCTTCCGGGGGAACATGGCTTCTGGGGCCAACGTCCTGACTTTC. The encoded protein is CASSPTFRGNMASGANVLTF.

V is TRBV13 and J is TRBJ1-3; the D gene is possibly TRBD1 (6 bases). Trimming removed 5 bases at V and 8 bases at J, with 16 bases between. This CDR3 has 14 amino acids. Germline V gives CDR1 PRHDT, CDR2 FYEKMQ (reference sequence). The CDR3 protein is CASSLGQRRDTIYF. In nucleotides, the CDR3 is TGTGCCAGCAGCCTCGGACAGCGTCGGGACACCATATATTTT.

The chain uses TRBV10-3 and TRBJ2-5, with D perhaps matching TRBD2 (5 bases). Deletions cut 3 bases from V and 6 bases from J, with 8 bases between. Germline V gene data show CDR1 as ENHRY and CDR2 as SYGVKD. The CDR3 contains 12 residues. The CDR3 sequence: CAISEEGKTQYF. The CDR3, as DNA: TGTGCCATCAGTGAAGAGGGAAAGACCCAGTACTTC.

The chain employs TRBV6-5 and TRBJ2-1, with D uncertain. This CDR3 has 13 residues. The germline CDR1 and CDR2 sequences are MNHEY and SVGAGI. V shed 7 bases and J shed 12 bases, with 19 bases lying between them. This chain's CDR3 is CASKPPGNKGQFF. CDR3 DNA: TGTGCCAGCAAACCCCCGGGTAACAAGGGGCAGTTCTTC.

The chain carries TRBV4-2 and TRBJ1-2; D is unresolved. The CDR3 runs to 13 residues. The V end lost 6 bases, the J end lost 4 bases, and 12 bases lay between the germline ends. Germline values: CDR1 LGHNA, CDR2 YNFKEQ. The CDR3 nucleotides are TGTGCCAGCAGGGAGGCGGTCGGCTATGGCTACACCTTC. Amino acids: CASREAVGYGYTF.